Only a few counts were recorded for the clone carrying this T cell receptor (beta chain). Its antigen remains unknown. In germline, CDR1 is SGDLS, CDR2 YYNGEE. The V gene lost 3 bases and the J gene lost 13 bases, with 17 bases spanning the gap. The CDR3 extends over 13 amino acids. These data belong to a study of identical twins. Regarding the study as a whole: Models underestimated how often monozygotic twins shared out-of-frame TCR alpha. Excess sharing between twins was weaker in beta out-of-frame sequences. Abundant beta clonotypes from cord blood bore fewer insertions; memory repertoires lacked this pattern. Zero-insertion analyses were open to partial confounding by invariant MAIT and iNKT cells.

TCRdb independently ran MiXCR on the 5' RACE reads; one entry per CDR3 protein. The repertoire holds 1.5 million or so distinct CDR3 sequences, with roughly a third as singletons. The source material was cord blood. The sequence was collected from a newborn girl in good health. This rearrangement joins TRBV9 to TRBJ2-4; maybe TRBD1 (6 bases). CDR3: CASSGGGYNEQYF. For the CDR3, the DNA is TGTGCCAGCAGCGGAGGGGGTTACAATGAGCAGTACTTC.